This T cell receptor (beta chain) was captured in a study of OX40 agonist ivuxolimab in advanced cancers. General study findings and limits: Near-lowest levels of clonal expansion characterized partial responders at 0.1-3.0 mg/kg. Expanded clones belonging to CD8+ T cells outnumbered, on average, those of CD4+.

Produced via immunoSEQ multiplex PCR; TCRdb's table is partial and in-frame only. The sample records about 80,000 clones, over 80% being singletons. Regarding this clone: Its antigen is unknown.

The V gene lost 5 bases and the J gene lost 0 bases, with 5 bases spanning the gap. Germline loops: CDR1 SEHNR, CDR2 FQNEAQ (reference sequence). The CDR3 extends over 13 amino acids. The chain employs TRBV7-9 and TRBJ1-5, with D hard to call. Sequenced here: CD4+ or CD8+ T cells sorted from blood, sampled in a trial of the OX40 agonist ivuxolimab. The receptor was derived from an adult with an advanced solid tumor such as melanoma, head and neck, liver or kidney cancer. The CDR3 spells CASSPNSNQPQHF. The CDR3 nucleotides read TGTGCCAGCAGCCCGAATAGCAATCAGCCCCAGCATTTT.